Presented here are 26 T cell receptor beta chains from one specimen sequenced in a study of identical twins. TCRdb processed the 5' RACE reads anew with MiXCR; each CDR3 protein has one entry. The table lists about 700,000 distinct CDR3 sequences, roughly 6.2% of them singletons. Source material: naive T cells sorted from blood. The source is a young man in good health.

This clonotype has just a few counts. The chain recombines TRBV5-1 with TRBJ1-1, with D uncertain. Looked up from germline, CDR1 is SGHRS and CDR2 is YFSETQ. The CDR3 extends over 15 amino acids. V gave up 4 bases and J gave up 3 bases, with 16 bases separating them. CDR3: CASSPLGLGDTEAFF. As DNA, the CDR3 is TGCGCCAGCAGCCCTCTAGGGTTGGGAGACACTGAAGCTTTCTTT.

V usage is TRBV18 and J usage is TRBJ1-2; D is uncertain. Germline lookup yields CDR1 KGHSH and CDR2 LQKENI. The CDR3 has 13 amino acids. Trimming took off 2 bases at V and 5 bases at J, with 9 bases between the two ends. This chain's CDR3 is CASSPNQEYGYTF. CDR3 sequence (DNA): TGTGCCAGCTCACCAAACCAAGAATATGGCTACACCTTC.

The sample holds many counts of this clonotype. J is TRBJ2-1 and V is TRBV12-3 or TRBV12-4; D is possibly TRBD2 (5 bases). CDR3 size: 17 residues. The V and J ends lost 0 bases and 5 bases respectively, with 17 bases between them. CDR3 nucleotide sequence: TGTGCCAGCAGTTTAGCGTCAGTGACCCCCGGGGACAATGAGCAGTTCTTC. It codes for CASSLASVTPGDNEQFF.

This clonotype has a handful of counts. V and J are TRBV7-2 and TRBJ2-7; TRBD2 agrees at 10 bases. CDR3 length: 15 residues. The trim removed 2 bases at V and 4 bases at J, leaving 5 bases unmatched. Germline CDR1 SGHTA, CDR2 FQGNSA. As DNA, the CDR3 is TGTGCCAGCAGCTTAAGTTCTAGCGGGAGTTACGAGCAGTACTTC. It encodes CASSLSSSGSYEQYF.

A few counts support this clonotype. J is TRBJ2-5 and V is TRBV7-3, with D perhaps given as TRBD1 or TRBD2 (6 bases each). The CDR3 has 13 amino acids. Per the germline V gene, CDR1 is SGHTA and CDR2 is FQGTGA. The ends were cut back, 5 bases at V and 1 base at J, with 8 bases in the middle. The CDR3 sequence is CASSKGGQETQYF. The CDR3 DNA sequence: TGTGCCAGCAGCAAGGGGGGCCAAGAGACCCAGTACTTC.

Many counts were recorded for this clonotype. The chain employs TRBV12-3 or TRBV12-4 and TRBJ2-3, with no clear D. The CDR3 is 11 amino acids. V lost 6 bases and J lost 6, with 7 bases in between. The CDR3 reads CASRGMDTQYF. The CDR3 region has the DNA TGTGCCAGCAGAGGAATGGATACGCAGTATTTT.

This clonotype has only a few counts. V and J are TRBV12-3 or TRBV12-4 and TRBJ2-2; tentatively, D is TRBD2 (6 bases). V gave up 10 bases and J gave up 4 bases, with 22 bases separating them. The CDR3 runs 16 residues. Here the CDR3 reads CATTSGARTITGELFF. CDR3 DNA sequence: TGTGCCACTACCTCCGGGGCCAGGACTATCACCGGGGAGCTGTTTTTT.

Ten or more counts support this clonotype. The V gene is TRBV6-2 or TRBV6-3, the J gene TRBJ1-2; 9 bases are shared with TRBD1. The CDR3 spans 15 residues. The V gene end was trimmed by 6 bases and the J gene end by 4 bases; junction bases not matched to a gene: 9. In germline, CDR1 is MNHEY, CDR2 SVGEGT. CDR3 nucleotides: TGTGCCAGCAGCCCACGGACAGGGGAGCGCTATGGCTACACCTTC. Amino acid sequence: CASSPRTGERYGYTF.

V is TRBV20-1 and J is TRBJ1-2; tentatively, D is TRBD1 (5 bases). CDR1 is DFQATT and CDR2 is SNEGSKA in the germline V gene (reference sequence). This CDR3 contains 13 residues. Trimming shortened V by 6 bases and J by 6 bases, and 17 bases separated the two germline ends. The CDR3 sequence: CSARDPRFHGYTF. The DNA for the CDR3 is TGCAGTGCCCGGGACCCCCGATTCCATGGCTACACCTTC.

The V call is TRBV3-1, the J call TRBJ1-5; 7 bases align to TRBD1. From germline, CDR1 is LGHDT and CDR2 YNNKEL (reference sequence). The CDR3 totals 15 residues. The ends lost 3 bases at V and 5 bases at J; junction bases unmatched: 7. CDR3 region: CASSHGTAEYQPQHF. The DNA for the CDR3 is TGTGCCAGCAGCCACGGGACAGCCGAATATCAGCCCCAGCATTTT.

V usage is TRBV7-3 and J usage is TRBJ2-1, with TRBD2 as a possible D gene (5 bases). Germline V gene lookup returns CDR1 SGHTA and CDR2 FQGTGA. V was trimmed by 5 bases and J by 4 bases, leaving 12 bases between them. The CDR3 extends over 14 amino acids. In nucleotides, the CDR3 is TGTGCCAGCAGCCCTACTAGGGTTTACAATGAGCAGTTCTTC. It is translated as CASSPTRVYNEQFF.

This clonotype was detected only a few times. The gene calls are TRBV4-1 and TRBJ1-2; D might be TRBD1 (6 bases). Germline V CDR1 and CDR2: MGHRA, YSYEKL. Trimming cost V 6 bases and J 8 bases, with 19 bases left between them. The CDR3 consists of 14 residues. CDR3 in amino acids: CASSRRQDQLGYTF. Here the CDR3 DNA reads TGCGCCAGCAGTCGAAGACAGGACCAACTGGGCTACACCTTC.

The CDR3 loop is CSVEQGPAPTDTQYF. CDR3 sequence (DNA): TGCAGCGTTGAACAAGGGCCAGCGCCTACAGATACGCAGTATTTT. The chain recombines TRBV29-1 with TRBJ2-3; unclear D gene. Germline V gene sequence: CDR1 SQVTM, CDR2 ANQGSEA. The V and J ends lost 2 bases and 3 bases respectively, with 15 bases between them. The CDR3 sequence is 15 residues long.

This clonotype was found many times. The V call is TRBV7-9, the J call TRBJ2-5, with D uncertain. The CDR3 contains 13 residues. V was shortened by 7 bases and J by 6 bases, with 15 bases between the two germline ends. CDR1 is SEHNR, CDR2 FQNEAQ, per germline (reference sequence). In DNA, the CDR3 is TGTGCCAGCACCCTCGGGCCTGGGAAGACCCAGTACTTC. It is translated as CASTLGPGKTQYF.

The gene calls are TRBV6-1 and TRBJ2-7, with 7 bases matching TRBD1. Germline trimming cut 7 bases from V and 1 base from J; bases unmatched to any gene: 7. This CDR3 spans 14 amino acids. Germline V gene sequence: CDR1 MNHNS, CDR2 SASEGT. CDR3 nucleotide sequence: TGTGCCAGCACCTACAGGGGTGGATCCTACGAGCAGTACTTC. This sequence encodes CASTYRGGSYEQYF.

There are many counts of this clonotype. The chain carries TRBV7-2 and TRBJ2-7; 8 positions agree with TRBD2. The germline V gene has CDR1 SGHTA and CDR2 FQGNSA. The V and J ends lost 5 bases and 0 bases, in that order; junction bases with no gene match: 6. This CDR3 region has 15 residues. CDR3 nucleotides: TGTGCCAGCAGCCAGGGAGGGACTAGCTCCTACGAGCAGTACTTC. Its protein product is CASSQGGTSSYEQYF.

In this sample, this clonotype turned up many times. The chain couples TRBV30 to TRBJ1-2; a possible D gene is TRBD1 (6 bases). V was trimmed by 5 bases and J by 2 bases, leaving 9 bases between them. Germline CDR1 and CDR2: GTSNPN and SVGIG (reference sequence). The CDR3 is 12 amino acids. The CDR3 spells CAWSGANYGYTF. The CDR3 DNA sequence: TGTGCCTGGTCGGGGGCGAACTATGGCTACACCTTC. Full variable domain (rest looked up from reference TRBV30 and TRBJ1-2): SQTIHQWPATLVQPVGSPLSLECTVEGTSNPNLYWYRQAAGRGLQLLFYSVGIGQISSEVPQNLSASRPQDRQFILSSKKLLLSDSGFYLCAWSGANYGYTFGSGTRLTVV.

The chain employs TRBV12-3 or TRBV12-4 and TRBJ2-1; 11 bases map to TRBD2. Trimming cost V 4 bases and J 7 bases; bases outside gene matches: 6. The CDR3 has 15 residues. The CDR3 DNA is TGTGCCAGCAGTTCACCGGGACTAGCGGAAAATGAGCAGTTCTTC. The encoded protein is CASSSPGLAENEQFF.

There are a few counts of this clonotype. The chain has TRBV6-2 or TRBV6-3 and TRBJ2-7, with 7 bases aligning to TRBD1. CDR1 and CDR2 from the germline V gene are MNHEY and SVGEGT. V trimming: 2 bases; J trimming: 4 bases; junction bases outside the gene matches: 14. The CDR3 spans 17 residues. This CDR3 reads CASSYTTVGDSVYEQYF. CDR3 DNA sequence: TGTGCCAGCAGTTACACTACCGTGGGGGACAGTGTATACGAGCAGTACTTC.

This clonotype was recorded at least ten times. The CDR3 loop reads CAISEGSTGGKLTFF. The CDR3 coding sequence is TGTGCCATCAGTGAGGGATCGACAGGGGGGAAGTTGACTTTCTTT. V and J are TRBV10-3 and TRBJ1-1; 9 bases are shared with TRBD1. V was clipped by 2 bases and J by 12 bases; unmatched bases: 13. CDR1 is ENHRY, CDR2 SYGVKD, per germline. The CDR3 is made up of 15 amino acids.

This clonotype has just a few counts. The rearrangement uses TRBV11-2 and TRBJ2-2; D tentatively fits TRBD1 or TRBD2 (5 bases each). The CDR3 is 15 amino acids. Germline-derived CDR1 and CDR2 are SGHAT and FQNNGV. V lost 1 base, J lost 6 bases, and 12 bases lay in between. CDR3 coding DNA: TGTGCCAGCAGCTTAGCGGGGCGTCTCTCCGGGGAGCTGTTTTTT. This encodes CASSLAGRLSGELFF. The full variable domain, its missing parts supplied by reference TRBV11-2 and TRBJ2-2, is EAGVAQSPRYKIIEKRQSVAFWCNPISGHATLYWYQQILGQGPKLLIQFQNNGVVDDSQLPKDRFSAERLKGVDSTLKIQPAKLEDSAVYLCASSLAGRLSGELFFGEGSRLTVL.

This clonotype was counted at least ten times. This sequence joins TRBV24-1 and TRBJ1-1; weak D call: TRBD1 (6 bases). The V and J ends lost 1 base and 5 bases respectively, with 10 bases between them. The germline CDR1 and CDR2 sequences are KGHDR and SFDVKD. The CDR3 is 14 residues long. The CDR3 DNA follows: TGTGCCACCAGTGATTTACAGGGCGGGACTGAAGCTTTCTTT. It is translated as CATSDLQGGTEAFF.

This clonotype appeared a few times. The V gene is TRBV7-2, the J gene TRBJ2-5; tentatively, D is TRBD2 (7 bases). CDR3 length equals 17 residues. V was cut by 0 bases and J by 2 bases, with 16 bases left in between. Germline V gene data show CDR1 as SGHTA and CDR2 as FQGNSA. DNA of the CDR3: TGTGCCAGCAGCTTAGCACCTCGGGGGGCGCGTCAAGAGACCCAGTACTTC. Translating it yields CASSLAPRGARQETQYF. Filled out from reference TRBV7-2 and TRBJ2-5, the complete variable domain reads GAGVSQSPSNKVTEKGKDVELRCDPISGHTALYWYRQSLGQGLEFLIYFQGNSAPDKSGLPSDRFSAERTGGSVSTLTIQRTQQEDSAVYLCASSLAPRGARQETQYFGPGTRLLVL.

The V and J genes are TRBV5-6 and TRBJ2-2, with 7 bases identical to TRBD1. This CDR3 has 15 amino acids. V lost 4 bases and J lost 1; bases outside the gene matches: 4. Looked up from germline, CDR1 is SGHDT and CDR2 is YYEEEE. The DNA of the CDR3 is TGTGCCAGCAGCCCCGACAGGGAGAACACCGGGGAGCTGTTTTTT. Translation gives CASSPDRENTGELFF.

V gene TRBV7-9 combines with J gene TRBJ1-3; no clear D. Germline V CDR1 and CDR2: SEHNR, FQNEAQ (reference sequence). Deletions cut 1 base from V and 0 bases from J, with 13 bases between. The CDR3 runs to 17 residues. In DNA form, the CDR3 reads TGTGCCAGCAGCTTAGTTTCGCCGCAGAGCTCTGGAAACACCATATATTTT. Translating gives CASSLVSPQSSGNTIYF. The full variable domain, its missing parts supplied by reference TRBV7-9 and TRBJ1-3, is DTGVSQNPRHKITKRGQNVTFRCDPISEHNRLYWYRQTLGQGPEFLTYFQNEAQLEKSRLLSDRFSAERPKGSFSTLEIQRTEQGDSAMYLCASSLVSPQSSGNTIYFGEGSWLTVV.

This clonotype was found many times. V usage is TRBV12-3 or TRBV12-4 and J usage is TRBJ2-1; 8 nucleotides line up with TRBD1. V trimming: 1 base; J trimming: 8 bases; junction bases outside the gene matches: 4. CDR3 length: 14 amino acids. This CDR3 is CASSLGTGFDEQFF. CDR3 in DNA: TGTGCCAGCAGTTTAGGGACAGGGTTTGATGAGCAGTTCTTC.